Listed here is a single T cell receptor beta chain. Its specificity is unknown. PCR was performed using 60 Vbeta and 13 Jbeta primers. Here immunoSEQ multiplex PCR was the method, and the copy in TCRdb shows in-frame clones only, minus some. The table shows around 140,000 clones, with around four fifths occurring only once. The record originates from a study of cytomegalovirus exposure and HLA in healthy donors. Study outcomes and limitations: Productive status was seen about 90% or about 30% of the time for most TCR beta V segments in an earlier analysis. The authors later linked a missense DCLRE1C variant to TCR beta V- and J-gene trimming. Sequencing depth across donors, presence/absence analyses assumed, was roughly uniform. In vitro assays verified that a few CMV-associated chains recognized CMV antigens specifically.

The V gene lost 0 bases and the J gene lost 8 bases, with 8 bases spanning the gap. The germline V gene encodes CDR1 SGHKS and CDR2 YYEKEE (reference sequence). CDR3 length: 13 residues. This chain uses TRBV5-5 with TRBJ1-4; D not resolved. The receptor comes from a man between 35 and 55 years old in good health and CMV-seronegative. The source material was PBMCs. CDR3 loop: CASSLGTWEKLFF. DNA of the CDR3: TGTGCCAGCAGCTTGGGCACATGGGAAAAACTGTTTTTT.